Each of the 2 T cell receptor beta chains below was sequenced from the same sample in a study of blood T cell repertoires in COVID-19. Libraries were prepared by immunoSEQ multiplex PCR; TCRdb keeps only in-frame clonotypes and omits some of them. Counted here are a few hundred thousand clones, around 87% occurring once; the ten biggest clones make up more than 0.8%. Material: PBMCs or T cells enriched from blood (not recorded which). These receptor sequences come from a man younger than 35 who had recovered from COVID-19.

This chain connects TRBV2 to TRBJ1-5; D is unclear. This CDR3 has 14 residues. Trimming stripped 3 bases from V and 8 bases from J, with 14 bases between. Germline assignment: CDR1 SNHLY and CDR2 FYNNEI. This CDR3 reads CASSEGVSREPQHF. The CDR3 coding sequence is TGTGCCAGCAGTGAGGGAGTATCCCGGGAGCCCCAGCATTTT.

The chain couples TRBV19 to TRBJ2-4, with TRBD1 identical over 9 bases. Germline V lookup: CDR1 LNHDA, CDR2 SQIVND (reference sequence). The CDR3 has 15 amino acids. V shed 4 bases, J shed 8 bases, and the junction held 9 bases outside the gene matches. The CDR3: CASSTPPGQGYIQYF. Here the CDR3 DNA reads TGTGCCAGTAGTACCCCCCCGGGACAGGGTTACATTCAGTACTTC.